Below, 7 T cell receptor beta chains from the same sample are listed, as sequenced in a study of beta chain features in type 1 diabetes (dated by TCRdb to 2016 to 2018). To prepare the library, the immunoSEQ multiplex PCR assay was applied. The High Capacity cDNA Reverse Transcription Kit was used to reverse transcribe all of the isolated RNA, meaning that expressed TCRB transcripts were what got sequenced. Held by TCRdb, this immuneACCESS table contains in-frame sequences only and omits some clones. Under half of the omission traces to an unresolved V gene where checked; the cause of the rest is unknown. This sample has 390,000 or so clones in its table, and about 15% of those were observed once. The ten largest clones capture roughly 0.033% of the sample. The sample was naive CD4+ T cells from blood. Sample cell subset or site, as interpreted from the label and publication: true naive CD4+ T cells. The origin of the receptors is a man aged 30 to 45 in good health.

The V call is TRBV7-2, the J call TRBJ2-1; 9 bases map to TRBD2. The CDR3 length is 13 residues. Germline V gene lookup returns CDR1 SGHTA and CDR2 FQGNSA. Germline trimming cut 6 bases from V and 8 bases from J; bases unmatched to any gene: 5. The CDR3 nucleotides read TGTGCCAGCAGTTGGCGGGAGGGGGATGAGCAGTTCTTC. This encodes CASSWREGDEQFF.

In this sample, this clone turned up a few times. The J gene is TRBJ2-3, the V gene TRBV9; 7 bases fit TRBD1. Germline V gene sequence: CDR1 SGDLS, CDR2 YYNGEE. Trimming at V came to 0 bases and at J to 1 base, leaving 14 bases not matched to a gene. CDR3 size: 19 residues. The CDR3 protein is CASSVGPTGVRRGTDTQYF. CDR3 DNA sequence: TGTGCCAGCAGCGTAGGCCCTACAGGGGTCCGCCGGGGCACAGATACGCAGTATTTT.

J is TRBJ2-2 and V is TRBV4-1, with 8 bases lining up with TRBD1. From germline, CDR1 is MGHRA and CDR2 YSYEKL. Unmatched junction bases numbered 3, after V lost 5 bases and J lost 1 base. The CDR3 extends over 15 amino acids. CDR3 bases: TGCGCCAGCAGCACGACAGGGGTGAACACCGGGGAGCTGTTTTTT. Encoded protein: CASSTTGVNTGELFF.

The chain couples TRBV30 to TRBJ2-3; D ambiguous. The CDR3 length is 13 residues. Germline CDR1 and CDR2: GTSNPN and SVGIG (reference sequence). V lost 3 bases to trimming and J lost 6 bases, with 13 bases between them. This CDR3 is CAWRESYRDTQYF. CDR3 DNA sequence: TGTGCCTGGAGGGAGTCATACCGGGATACGCAGTATTTT. Variable domain in full (rest from reference TRBV30 and TRBJ2-3): SQTIHQWPATLVQPVGSPLSLECTVEGTSNPNLYWYRQAAGRGLQLLFYSVGIGQISSEVPQNLSASRPQDRQFILSSKKLLLSDSGFYLCAWRESYRDTQYFGPGTRLTVL.

This clone was seen a handful of times. Just one base apart from a much larger clone, this may be a read error. The chain recombines TRBV7-8 with TRBJ2-5; D ambiguous. In germline, CDR1 is SGHVS, CDR2 FQNEAQ. CDR3 length equals 11 residues. Trimming left V 5 bases short and J 4 bases short, with 5 bases between. Here the CDR3 DNA reads TGTGCCAGCAGCCCGCGAGAGACCCAGTACTTC. The encoded protein is CASSPRETQYF.

The J gene is TRBJ2-2, the V gene TRBV27; D unclear. The CDR3 has 14 residues. V gave up 6 bases and J gave up 4 bases, with 12 bases separating them. Germline CDR1 reads MNHEY; CDR2 reads SMNVEV (reference sequence). The CDR3, as DNA: TGTGCCAGCAGCGATCGCCGGTTCACCGGGGAGCTGTTTTTT. This encodes CASSDRRFTGELFF.

Worth noting for this clone: Distinct nucleotide sequences in the sample also encode this CDR3. The rearrangement joins TRBV15 to TRBJ1-5; D not resolved. The CDR3 loop spans 14 amino acids. Trimming stripped 0 bases from V and 4 bases from J, with 7 bases between. Germline CDR1 and CDR2: LNHNV and YYDKDF (reference sequence). The DNA for the CDR3 is TGTGCCACCAGCAGAGATGGAGGGAATCAGCCCCAGCATTTT. Translating gives CATSRDGGNQPQHF. The full variable domain, its missing parts supplied by reference TRBV15 and TRBJ1-5, is DAMVIQNPRYQVTQFGKPVTLSCSQTLNHNVMYWYQQKSSQAPKLLFHYYDKDFNNEADTPDNFQSRRPNTSFCFLDIRSPGLGDTAMYLCATSRDGGNQPQHFGDGTRLSIL.